One T cell receptor beta chain is described in this entry. CDR1 SGHNT and CDR2 YENEEA come from the germline V gene. The germline V and J ends were trimmed by 5 bases and 6 bases, with 16 bases remaining between them. This CDR3 has 15 residues. This sample stems from a study of shared clonotypes between healthy human individuals. Some clones are missing from TCRdb's copy, which holds only in-frame ones; the method was immunoSEQ multiplex PCR. The table shows roughly 1,000,000 clones, with 78% occurring only once. This clonotype was sampled from a man younger than 35 in good health. Some clones in this sample may be carry-over from other donors' samples. The material sequenced was memory CD4+ T cells from PBMCs. Subset meaning: CD45RA-negative fraction. V and J are TRBV11-3 and TRBJ2-2; D possibly corresponds to TRBD2 (6 bases). For the CDR3, the DNA is TGTGCCAGCAGCGCCTCGACTAGTTTCGCCGGGGAGCTGTTTTTT. Its protein product is CASSASTSFAGELFF.